Shown below are 19 T cell receptor beta chains from a single sample sequenced in a study of T cells after yellow fever vaccination. TCRdb independently ran MiXCR on the 5' RACE reads; one entry per CDR3 protein. The sample consists of 500,000 to 650,000 distinct CDR3 sequences, more than 9% of them appearing once. Specimen: PBMCs, collected on the day of the yellow fever booster vaccination. The origin of the receptors is a man under 40 who received the YFV17D yellow fever vaccine.

This sequence joins TRBV27 and TRBJ2-2; D gene uncertain. Germline V gene data show CDR1 as MNHEY and CDR2 as SMNVEV (reference sequence). The V end lost 6 bases, the J end lost 3 bases, and 14 bases lay between the germline ends. The CDR3 extends over 15 amino acids. The CDR3 region has the DNA TGTGCCAGCAGCCCACCTGACAAGGACACCGGGGAGCTGTTTTTT. This sequence encodes CASSPPDKDTGELFF.

This clonotype was detected a few times. The chain combines TRBV5-1 with TRBJ2-4, with 8 nucleotides matching TRBD1. CDR3 length: 16 residues. Germline V gives CDR1 SGHRS, CDR2 YFSETQ. V lost 3 bases to trimming and J lost 4 bases; unmatched junction nucleotides: 9. The CDR3 here is CASSSEGQGLKNIQYF. The CDR3 DNA reads TGCGCCAGCAGCTCCGAAGGACAGGGCCTAAAAAACATTCAGTACTTC.

CDR3 sequence reads: CAISETSMPEQYF. DNA for the CDR3: TGTGCCATCAGTGAGACCAGTATGCCCGAGCAGTACTTC. V is TRBV10-3 and J is TRBJ2-7; D gene unclear. The CDR3 runs to 13 residues. CDR1 is ENHRY, CDR2 SYGVKD, per germline. With 2 bases removed from V and 6 bases from J, the gap between germline ends came to 11 bases.

This clonotype occurred a few times. The chain couples TRBV12-3 or TRBV12-4 to TRBJ2-6; possible D gene TRBD1, 5 bases. CDR3 size: 17 residues. V was clipped by 3 bases and J by 4 bases, with 16 bases between them. Written as DNA, the CDR3 is TGTGCCAGCAGTTTCCTCTACCAGGGCACCGGGGCCAACGTCCTGACTTTC. This translates into CASSFLYQGTGANVLTF.

Only a few counts were recorded for this clonotype. The V call is TRBV20-1, the J call TRBJ2-2; no definite D call. CDR1 DFQATT and CDR2 SNEGSKA come from the germline V gene (reference sequence). Deletions cut 5 bases from V and 3 bases from J, with 10 bases between. CDR3 length: 13 residues. The CDR3: CSAPSLHTGELFF. The CDR3 DNA sequence: TGCAGTGCTCCCTCCCTACACACCGGGGAGCTGTTTTTT.

There are a few counts of this clonotype. V and J are TRBV5-1 and TRBJ2-4; D unresolved. Germline CDR1 SGHRS, CDR2 YFSETQ. Trimming cost V 0 bases and J 6 bases, with 7 bases left between them. The CDR3 totals 13 residues. Here the CDR3 DNA reads TGCGCCAGCAGCTTGGAGATAGGAAACATTCAGTACTTC. This translates into CASSLEIGNIQYF.

The rearrangement uses TRBV28 and TRBJ2-1; 7 positions agree with TRBD1. CDR3 length: 15 amino acids. V lost 2 bases, J lost 12 bases, and 13 bases stayed unmatched. Germline assignment: CDR1 MDHEN and CDR2 SYDVKM. The CDR3: CASSLEGARAGVQFF. DNA for the CDR3: TGTGCCAGCAGTTTAGAGGGGGCGAGAGCCGGGGTGCAGTTCTTC.

This clonotype occurred a few times. V gene TRBV5-1 combines with J gene TRBJ2-1; 15 bases align to TRBD2. V shed 3 bases and J 4 bases; nucleotides not matched to a gene: 5. Per the germline V gene, CDR1 is SGHRS and CDR2 is YFSETQ. The CDR3 is 17 residues long. The CDR3 DNA follows: TGCGCCAGCAGCTCCTCGGGACTAGCGGGAGGTTACAATGAGCAGTTCTTC. Encoded protein: CASSSSGLAGGYNEQFF.

This sequence joins TRBV11-2 and TRBJ2-1; TRBD2 agrees at 8 bases. Germline V CDR1 and CDR2: SGHAT, FQNNGV. CDR3 length: 18 amino acids. Germline trimming cut 2 bases from V and 4 bases from J; bases unmatched to any gene: 13. CDR3 region: CASSLRSYPSGSYNEQFF. Written as DNA, the CDR3 is TGTGCCAGCAGCTTAAGGTCATATCCTAGCGGGTCTTACAATGAGCAGTTCTTC. Variable domain in full (rest from reference TRBV11-2 and TRBJ2-1): EAGVAQSPRYKIIEKRQSVAFWCNPISGHATLYWYQQILGQGPKLLIQFQNNGVVDDSQLPKDRFSAERLKGVDSTLKIQPAKLEDSAVYLCASSLRSYPSGSYNEQFFGPGTRLTVL.

This clonotype was counted between two and nine times. The rearrangement links TRBV12-3 or TRBV12-4 to TRBJ2-1; D not certain. This CDR3 region has 11 residues. The V end was cut by 6 bases, the J end by 4 bases, with 4 bases between. CDR3 DNA sequence: TGTGCCAGCAGATTTTACAATGAGCAGTTCTTC. It specifies CASRFYNEQFF.

The CDR3 region has the DNA TGCAGTCCCCGGGGGCCGGACATTCAGTACTTC. Translation: CSPRGPDIQYF. This chain connects TRBV20-1 to TRBJ2-4; D is perhaps TRBD1 or TRBD2 (6 bases each). The CDR3 is 11 amino acids. Trimming took off 8 bases at V and 8 bases at J, with 13 bases between the two ends. Per germline, CDR1 DFQATT and CDR2 SNEGSKA (reference sequence).

The CDR3 loop reads CASSLRREGQRGRTDTQYF. As DNA, the CDR3 is TGTGCCAGCAGCTTAAGGCGGGAGGGCCAGCGAGGACGCACAGATACGCAGTATTTT. V and J are TRBV11-1 and TRBJ2-3, with 9 positions matching TRBD2. J was trimmed by 1 base and V by 2 bases; bases with no gene match: 13. The CDR3 is 19 amino acids. Germline-derived CDR1 and CDR2 are SGHAT and FQDESV (reference sequence).

The V gene is TRBV25-1, the J gene TRBJ2-1; 9 nucleotides match TRBD2. V dropped 6 bases and J dropped 8; count of bases not matched to a gene: 14. CDR1 MGHDK and CDR2 SYGVNS come from the germline V gene. The CDR3 runs to 16 residues. DNA for the CDR3: TGTGCCAGCAGCTCTTTGTTAGCGGGAGTCGAGGATGAGCAGTTCTTC. Protein product: CASSSLLAGVEDEQFF.

The chain is built from TRBV6-5 and TRBJ2-7; 8 bases agree with TRBD2. V shed 2 bases, J shed 5 bases, and the junction held 5 bases outside the gene matches. The CDR3 contains 14 residues. Germline V gives CDR1 MNHEY, CDR2 SVGAGI. The CDR3 region is CASSYGLAIDEQYF. The CDR3 DNA is TGTGCCAGCAGTTACGGACTAGCAATCGACGAGCAGTACTTC.

This clonotype was detected a few times. The V and J genes are TRBV15 and TRBJ2-5; D perhaps matches TRBD1 (5 bases). Trimming left V 5 bases short and J 4 bases short, with 14 bases between. The CDR3 totals 14 residues. The V gene's germline CDR1 is LNHNV and CDR2 YYDKDF (reference sequence). The CDR3 nucleotides read TGTGCCACCAGCCGACAACAGGTGGTAGAGACCCAGTACTTC. The encoded protein is CATSRQQVVETQYF.

The J gene is TRBJ2-5, the V gene TRBV5-1; D is undetermined. With 7 bases removed from V and 5 bases from J, the gap between germline ends came to 15 bases. Germline CDR1 reads SGHRS; CDR2 reads YFSETQ. The CDR3 consists of 13 residues. The CDR3 loop reads CASGPRAMETQYF. DNA of the CDR3: TGCGCCAGCGGTCCCCGGGCCATGGAGACCCAGTACTTC.

The table lists this clonotype with a few counts. The V and J genes are TRBV6-5 and TRBJ2-7; 7 bases line up with TRBD1. Germline assignment: CDR1 MNHEY and CDR2 SVGAGI. The CDR3 covers 15 residues. Trimming cost V 1 base and J 5 bases; bases outside gene matches: 8. The CDR3 DNA is TGTGCCAGCAGTTACTTTACGGGACAGAGAAACGAGCAGTACTTC. Its protein product is CASSYFTGQRNEQYF.

In this sample, this clonotype turned up a few times. V and J are TRBV20-1 and TRBJ2-7; 7 bases are shared with TRBD2. From germline, CDR1 is DFQATT and CDR2 SNEGSKA (reference sequence). The CDR3 has 15 amino acids. With 1 base clipped from V and 3 bases from J, the junction kept 9 bases outside the gene matches. The CDR3, as DNA: TGCAGTGCTAGAGTACTAGCGCACTTTGACTACGAGCAGTACTTC. Its translation: CSARVLAHFDYEQYF.

This chain connects TRBV20-1 to TRBJ1-5, with a possible D match to TRBD1 (6 bases). The CDR3 is made up of 14 amino acids. V shed 5 bases and J shed 0 bases, with 11 bases lying between them. Germline V gene sequence: CDR1 DFQATT, CDR2 SNEGSKA (reference sequence). The CDR3 DNA reads TGCAGTGCTGGGACATACTATAGCAATCAGCCCCAGCATTTT. It specifies CSAGTYYSNQPQHF.